The rows below give T cell receptor beta chains drawn from one sample of a study of blood T cell repertoires in COVID-19. Data came from immunoSEQ multiplex PCR; TCRdb stores just in-frame clones and leaves some out. The profile shows 200,000 to 250,000 clones, 80% to 90% of them singletons. Sequencing was performed on PBMCs or T cells enriched from blood (not recorded which). These receptors came from a woman aged 40 to 50 with acute COVID-19. CDR3s include the opening cysteine and the closing phenylalanine or tryptophan. A D gene is named only where the DNA matches it firmly.

TRBJ2-7	14	TRBD2	TRBV29-1	TGCAGCGTTGAAGGTGTTATCCGGGGGGGAGAGCAGTACTTC	CSVEGVIRGGEQYF
TRBJ1-5	13	TRBD1	TRBV2	TGTGCCAGCAGTCAGGGGGCACTTCAGCCCCAGCATTTT	CASSQGALQPQHF
TRBJ1-1	16	NA	TRBV5-5	TGTGCCAGCAGCTTACAGTGGGGAGGGCTGAACACTGAAGCTTTCTTT	CASSLQWGGLNTEAFF
TRBJ2-1	15	NA	TRBV5-1	TGCGCCAGCAGCTTGGGAGGAACAGGGTCAAATGAGCAGTTCTTC	CASSLGGTGSNEQFF
TRBJ1-2	17	NA	TRBV4-1	TGCGCCAGCAGCCATGGGTCTCAAGGTCCTCGTAGCGCTGGCTACACCTTC	CASSHGSQGPRSAGYTF
TRBJ2-4	16	TRBD2	TRBV5-4	TGTGCCAGCAGCTCAGGACTAGCGGGGGTGGAAAACATTCAGTACTTC	CASSSGLAGVENIQYF
TRBJ1-4	16	NA	TRBV19	TGTGCCAGTAGTAGTCTGCGGGTGAGAGCTAATGAAAAACTGTTTTTT	CASSSLRVRANEKLFF
TRBJ2-3	15	TRBD1	TRBV11-3	TGTGCCAGCAGCCCCGGGACAGTCCGTCCAGATACGCAGTATTTT	CASSPGTVRPDTQYF
TRBJ1-2	14	NA	TRBV10-3	TGTGCCATCAGTGATGGCAGTCACAACTATGGCTACACCTTC	CAISDGSHNYGYTF
TRBJ1-6	14	NA	TRBV30	TGTGCCTGGGTTACGCCCGGCGGTAACTCACCCCTCCACTTT	CAWVTPGGNSPLHF
TRBJ1-4	15	NA	TRBV7-7	TGTGCCAGCAGCTTAGCTCCGGCAACTAATGAAAAACTGTTTTTT	CASSLAPATNEKLFF